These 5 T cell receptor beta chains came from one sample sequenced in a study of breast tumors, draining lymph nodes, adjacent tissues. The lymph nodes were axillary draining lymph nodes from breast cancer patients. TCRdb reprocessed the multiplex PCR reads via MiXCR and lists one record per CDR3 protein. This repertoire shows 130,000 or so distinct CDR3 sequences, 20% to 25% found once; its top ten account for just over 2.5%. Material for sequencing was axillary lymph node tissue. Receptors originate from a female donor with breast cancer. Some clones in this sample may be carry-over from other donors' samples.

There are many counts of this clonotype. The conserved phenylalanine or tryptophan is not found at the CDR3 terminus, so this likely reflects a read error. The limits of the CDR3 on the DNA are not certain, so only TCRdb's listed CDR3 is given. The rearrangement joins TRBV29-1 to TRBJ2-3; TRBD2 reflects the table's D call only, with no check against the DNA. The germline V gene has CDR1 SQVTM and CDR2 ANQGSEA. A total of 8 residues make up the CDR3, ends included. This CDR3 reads CSVEGPEL.

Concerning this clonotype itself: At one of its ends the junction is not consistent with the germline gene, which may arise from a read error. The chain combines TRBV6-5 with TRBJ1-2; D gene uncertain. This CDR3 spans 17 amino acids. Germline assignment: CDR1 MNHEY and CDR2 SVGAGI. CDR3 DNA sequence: TGTGCCAGCGGTCGGTTGCTTGACCGCTACCCTAACTTTGGCCACACCTTC. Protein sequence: CASGRLLDRYPNFGHTF.

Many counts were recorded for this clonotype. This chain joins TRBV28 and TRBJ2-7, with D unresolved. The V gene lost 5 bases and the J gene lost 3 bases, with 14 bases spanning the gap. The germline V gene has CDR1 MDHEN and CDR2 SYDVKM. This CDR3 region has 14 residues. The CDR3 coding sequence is TGTGCCAGCAGTGTGGGCACTCTCGGCTACGAGCAGTACTTC. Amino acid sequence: CASSVGTLGYEQYF.

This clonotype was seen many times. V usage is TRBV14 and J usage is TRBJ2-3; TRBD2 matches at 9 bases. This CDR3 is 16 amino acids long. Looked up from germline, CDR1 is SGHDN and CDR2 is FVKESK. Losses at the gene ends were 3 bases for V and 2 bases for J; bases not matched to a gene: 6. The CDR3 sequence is CASSHRLAGPTDTQYF. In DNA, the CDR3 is TGTGCCAGCAGCCATCGTCTAGCGGGGCCCACAGATACGCAGTATTTT.

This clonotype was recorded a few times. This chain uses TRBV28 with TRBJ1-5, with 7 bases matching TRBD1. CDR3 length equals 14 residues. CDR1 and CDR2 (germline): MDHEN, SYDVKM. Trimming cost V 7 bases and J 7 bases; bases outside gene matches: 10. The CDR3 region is CASTSFRDRQPQHF. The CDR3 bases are TGTGCCAGCACCTCGTTCCGGGACAGACAGCCCCAGCATTTT. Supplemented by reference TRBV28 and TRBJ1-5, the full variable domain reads DVKVTQSSRYLVKRTGEKVFLECVQDMDHENMFWYRQDPGLGLRLIYFSYDVKMKEKGDIPEGYSVSREKKERFSLILESASTNQTSMYLCASTSFRDRQPQHFGDGTRLSIL.